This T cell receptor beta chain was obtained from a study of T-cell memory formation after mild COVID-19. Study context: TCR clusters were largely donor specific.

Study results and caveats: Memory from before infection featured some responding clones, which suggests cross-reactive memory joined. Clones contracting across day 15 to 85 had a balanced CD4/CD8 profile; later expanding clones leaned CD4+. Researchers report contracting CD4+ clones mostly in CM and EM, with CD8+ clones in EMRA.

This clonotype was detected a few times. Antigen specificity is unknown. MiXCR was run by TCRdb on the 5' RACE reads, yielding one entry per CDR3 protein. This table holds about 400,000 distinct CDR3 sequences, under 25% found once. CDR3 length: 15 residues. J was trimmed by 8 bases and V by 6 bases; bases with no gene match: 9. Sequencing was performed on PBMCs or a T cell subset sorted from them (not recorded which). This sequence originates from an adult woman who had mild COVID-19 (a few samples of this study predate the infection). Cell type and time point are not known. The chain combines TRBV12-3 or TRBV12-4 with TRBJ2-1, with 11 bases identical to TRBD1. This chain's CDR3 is CASSPPGTGGYEQFF. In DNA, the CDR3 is TGTGCCAGCAGCCCTCCCGGGACAGGGGGATATGAGCAGTTCTTC.